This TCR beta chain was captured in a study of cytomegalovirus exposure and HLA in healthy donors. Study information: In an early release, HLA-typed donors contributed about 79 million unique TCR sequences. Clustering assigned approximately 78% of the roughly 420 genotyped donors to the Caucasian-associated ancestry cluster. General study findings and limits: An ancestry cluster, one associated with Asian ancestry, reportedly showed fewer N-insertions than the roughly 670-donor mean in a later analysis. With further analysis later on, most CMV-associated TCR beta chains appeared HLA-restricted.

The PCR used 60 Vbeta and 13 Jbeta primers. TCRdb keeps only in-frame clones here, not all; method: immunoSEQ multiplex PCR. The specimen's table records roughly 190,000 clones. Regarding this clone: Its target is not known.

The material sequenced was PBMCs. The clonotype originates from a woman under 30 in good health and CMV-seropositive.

The CDR3: CASSTGLAGVDEQYF. CDR3 bases: TGTGCCAGTAGTACTGGACTAGCGGGAGTGGACGAGCAGTACTTC. This chain links TRBV19 with TRBJ2-7; 13 bases match TRBD2. The CDR3 is made up of 15 amino acids. From germline, CDR1 is LNHDA and CDR2 SQIVND (reference sequence). After removal of 4 bases from V and 5 bases from J, the junction contained 5 bases not matched to a gene.